The next 21 T cell receptor beta chains were all read from a single sample in a study of CD8+CD57+ T cells in acquired aplastic anemia. Genomic DNA provided the template from which TCR beta VDJ and CDR3 profiles were obtained. TCRdb re-called the reads through MiXCR, storing one row per CDR3 protein. In the table there are 250,000 to 300,000 distinct CDR3 sequences, around 60% of which are singletons. The specimen was sorted CD4+, CD8+, or CD8+CD57+ T cells (not recorded which) from PBMCs. The receptors derive from a human donor with severe aplastic anemia or a healthy control (not recorded which).

A note on this clonotype: At one boundary the junction diverges from the germline segment, which might be a read error. The chain joins TRBV19 to TRBJ2-2; the D gene is possibly TRBD2 (5 bases). This CDR3 spans 13 amino acids. From germline, CDR1 is LNHDA and CDR2 SQIVND (reference sequence). The CDR3, as DNA: TGTGCCAGTAGTATCGAGGGTTCCGGTGAGCTGTTTTTT. This codes for CASSIEGSGELFF.

The chain uses TRBV20-1 and TRBJ2-1; 8 nucleotides align to TRBD2. The germline V gene encodes CDR1 DFQATT and CDR2 SNEGSKA (reference sequence). The length of the CDR3 is 12 residues. V lost 3 bases, J lost 8 bases, and 3 bases stayed unmatched. The CDR3 coding sequence is TGCAGTGCTAGCGACGGGAGGGATGAGCAGTTCTTC. This sequence encodes CSASDGRDEQFF.

This clonotype was counted many times. The chain couples TRBV20-1 to TRBJ1-2; possible D gene TRBD1, 5 bases. From germline, CDR1 is DFQATT and CDR2 SNEGSKA (reference sequence). This CDR3 region has 14 residues. V lost 3 bases and J 2 bases, leaving 13 bases between the germline ends. The chain's CDR3 is CSARRTSGNYGYTF. DNA for the CDR3: TGCAGTGCTAGGAGGACATCAGGGAACTATGGCTACACCTTC.

There are many counts of this clonotype. The rearrangement joins TRBV11-2 to TRBJ1-2; 8 bases align to TRBD1. Germline V gene lookup returns CDR1 SGHAT and CDR2 FQNNGV. With V trimmed by 6 bases and J by 4 bases, 10 bases remained unmatched. The CDR3 runs 15 residues. CDR3 DNA sequence: TGTGCCAGCAGTCTAGGCAGGGGGCGTCTCTATGGCTACACCTTC. Protein: CASSLGRGRLYGYTF.

The gene calls are TRBV6-5 and TRBJ2-1; D is perhaps TRBD1 (9 bases). Trimming pared 4 bases from V and 9 bases from J, leaving 16 bases between. Germline V CDR1 and CDR2: MNHEY, SVGAGI. CDR3 length equals 14 residues. In nucleotides, the CDR3 is TGTGCCAGCAGTTTCGCGGGGGGACAGGGTGAGCAGTTCTTC. This encodes CASSFAGGQGEQFF.

The rearrangement uses TRBV20-1 and TRBJ1-2, with D maybe TRBD1 (5 bases). Germline assignment: CDR1 DFQATT and CDR2 SNEGSKA (reference sequence). This CDR3 has 15 amino acids. Trimming left V 0 bases short and J 1 base short, with 12 bases between. The CDR3 loop is CSARDRTGDNYGYTF. As DNA, the CDR3 is TGCAGTGCTAGAGATCGAACAGGAGATAACTATGGCTACACCTTC.

This clonotype has just a few counts. The chain carries TRBV5-1 and TRBJ2-7; TRBD1 matches 9 bases. Germline V lookup: CDR1 SGHRS, CDR2 YFSETQ. CDR3 length equals 15 residues. The V gene end was trimmed by 8 bases and the J gene end by 3 bases; junction bases not matched to a gene: 12. The DNA of the CDR3 is TGCGCCAGTAGTGGACAGGGGCGCACCCACTACGAGCAGTACTTC. Its translation: CASSGQGRTHYEQYF.

The chain joins TRBV24-1 to TRBJ2-2; 8 bases line up with TRBD2. Losses at the gene ends were 7 bases for V and 0 bases for J; bases not matched to a gene: 0. This CDR3 has 14 amino acids. The germline CDR1 and CDR2 sequences are KGHDR and SFDVKD. The CDR3 here is CATRGLANTGELFF. CDR3 bases: TGTGCCACCAGGGGACTAGCGAACACCGGGGAGCTGTTTTTT.

The chain employs TRBV6-2 or TRBV6-3 and TRBJ1-6; D uncertain. V lost 2 bases, J lost 7 bases, and 12 bases lay in between. CDR3 length: 15 residues. Germline lookup yields CDR1 MNHEY and CDR2 SVGEGT. The chain's CDR3 is CASSYEYGNNSPLHF. DNA for the CDR3: TGTGCCAGCAGTTACGAATATGGGAACAATTCACCCCTCCACTTT.

Many counts were recorded for this clonotype. This chain connects TRBV7-8 to TRBJ1-3, with D maybe TRBD1 (5 bases). The ends were cut back, 1 base at V and 0 bases at J, with 13 bases in the middle. Germline CDR1 reads SGHVS; CDR2 reads FQNEAQ. CDR3 length equals 17 residues. For the CDR3, the DNA is TGTGCCAGCAGCTTAGGTAGACAGTCGTTCTCTGGAAACACCATATATTTT. Translation: CASSLGRQSFSGNTIYF.

Concerning this clonotype: Without the conserved terminal phenylalanine or tryptophan, this CDR3 likely stems from a read error. Because the CDR3's place on the DNA is in doubt, the DNA is left out and the CDR3 is given as listed by TCRdb. The J gene is TRBJ2-6, the V gene TRBV13. Germline values: CDR1 PRHDT, CDR2 FYEKMQ (reference sequence). The CDR3 is 8 residues long, counting both termini. The CDR3 is CASSLQSV.

The chain combines TRBV7-3 with TRBJ1-2; 10 bases are a match to TRBD1. The junction had 3 bases not matched to a gene; V was cut back by 1 base and J by 7 bases. From germline, CDR1 is SGHTA and CDR2 FQGTGA. This CDR3 contains 14 residues. CDR3 nucleotides: TGTGCCAGCAGCTTAAATGGGACAGGGGCTGGCTACACCTTC. Translation: CASSLNGTGAGYTF.

This clonotype was picked up a small number of times. The chain combines TRBV20-1 with TRBJ2-1; 12 bases are shared with TRBD2. From germline, CDR1 is DFQATT and CDR2 SNEGSKA (reference sequence). This CDR3 contains 13 residues. Trimming cost V 2 bases and J 7 bases; bases outside gene matches: 0. CDR3 nucleotide sequence: TGCAGTGCTAGACTAGCGGGAGGGAATGAGCAGTTCTTC. It encodes CSARLAGGNEQFF.

The chain recombines TRBV20-1 with TRBJ1-2; D is unresolved. The germline V gene has CDR1 DFQATT and CDR2 SNEGSKA (reference sequence). V was pared by 3 bases and J by 6 bases, with 17 bases between. The CDR3 consists of 14 residues. In DNA, the CDR3 is TGCAGTGCTAGTATTTACGGGGATATTGATGGCTACACCTTC. Translated: CSASIYGDIDGYTF.

This clonotype was seen a handful of times. V and J are TRBV25-1 and TRBJ1-2; D might be TRBD1 (6 bases). V shed 2 bases and J shed 6 bases, with 10 bases lying between them. The CDR3 spans 13 residues. Germline lookup yields CDR1 MGHDK and CDR2 SYGVNS. The CDR3 spells CASSESTGNGYTF. Written as DNA, the CDR3 is TGTGCCAGCAGTGAAAGCACAGGGAATGGCTACACCTTC.

The CDR3 DNA is TGTGCCAGCAGTGAATTTGGCAGTCTCTACGAGCAGTACTTC. Amino acid sequence: CASSEFGSLYEQYF. The chain is built from TRBV25-1 and TRBJ2-7; D is unclear. Germline V gene lookup returns CDR1 MGHDK and CDR2 SYGVNS. This CDR3 is built from 14 residues. The V end was cut by 1 base, the J end by 3 bases, with 10 bases between.

The count of this clonotype is one. The V gene is TRBV6-6, the J gene TRBJ1-2, with a weak D call TRBD1 (6 bases). The CDR3 sequence is 13 residues long. The germline V gene has CDR1 MNHNY and CDR2 SVGAGI (reference sequence). V was pared by 7 bases and J by 2 bases, with 11 bases between. CDR3 sequence (DNA): TGTGCCAGCAACGGGGGGCAGAACTATGGCTACACCTTC. It specifies CASNGGQNYGYTF.

The chain combines TRBV2 with TRBJ1-2, with a possible D match to TRBD1 (5 bases). Germline V gene lookup returns CDR1 SNHLY and CDR2 FYNNEI. CDR3 length equals 15 residues. The V gene lost 1 base and the J gene lost 4 bases, with 13 bases spanning the gap. The CDR3 region is CASSEGGRQGYGYTF. In DNA, the CDR3 is TGTGCCAGCAGTGAAGGGGGACGCCAGGGCTATGGCTACACCTTC.

In the case of this clonotype: One end of the junction is discordant with germline, which a read error may explain. This sequence joins TRBV5-1 and TRBJ2-5; 11 bases are shared with TRBD1. Germline V gives CDR1 SGHRS, CDR2 YFSETQ. This CDR3 comprises 15 residues. The CDR3 sequence is CASRMDRGLSETQYF. CDR3 nucleotides: TGCGCCAGCAGAATGGACAGGGGGCTGTCGGAGACTCAGTACTTC.

The chain recombines TRBV10-2 with TRBJ2-5; tentatively, D is TRBD2 (5 bases). Germline loops: CDR1 WSHSY, CDR2 SAAADI. This CDR3 is 12 amino acids long. Trimming cost V 8 bases and J 5 bases, with 12 bases left between them. CDR3 protein: CASLDSLETQYF. The CDR3, as DNA: TGCGCCAGCCTGGACTCCCTGGAGACCCAGTACTTC.

The table lists this clonotype with many counts. The chain recombines TRBV18 with TRBJ1-6, with D uncertain. The ends were cut back, 6 bases at V and 7 bases at J, with 10 bases in the middle. Germline CDR1 and CDR2: KGHSH and LQKENI. CDR3 length: 13 residues. The chain's CDR3 is CASSEGSNSPLHF. CDR3 bases: TGTGCCAGCTCTGAAGGATCGAATTCACCCCTCCACTTT.